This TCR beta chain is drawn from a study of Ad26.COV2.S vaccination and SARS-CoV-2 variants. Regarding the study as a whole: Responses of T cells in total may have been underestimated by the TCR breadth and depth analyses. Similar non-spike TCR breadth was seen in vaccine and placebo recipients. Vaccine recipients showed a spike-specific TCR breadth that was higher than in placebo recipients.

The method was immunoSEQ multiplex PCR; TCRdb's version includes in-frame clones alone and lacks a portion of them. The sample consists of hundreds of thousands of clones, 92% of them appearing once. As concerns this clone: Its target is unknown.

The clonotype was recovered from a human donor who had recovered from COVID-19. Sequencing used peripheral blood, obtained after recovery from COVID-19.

The CDR3, as DNA: TGTGCCAGCTCACCTGGCAGGGACTACTATGGCTACACCTTC. It translates to CASSPGRDYYGYTF. The J gene is TRBJ1-2, the V gene TRBV18, with D perhaps matching TRBD1 (5 bases). The V gene lost 3 bases and the J gene lost 3 bases, with 11 bases spanning the gap. From germline, CDR1 is KGHSH and CDR2 LQKENI. CDR3 size: 14 residues. Combining the CDR3 with reference TRBV18 and TRBJ1-2 gives the whole variable domain NAGVMQNPRHLVRRRGQEARLRCSPMKGHSHVYWYRQLPEEGLKFMVYLQKENIIDESGMPKERFSAEFPKEGPSILRIQQVVRGDSAAYFCASSPGRDYYGYTFGSGTRLTVV.